This TCR beta chain was sequenced in a study of response to subunit inactivated influenza vaccine (dated by TCRdb to between 2017 and 2018). Some background on the complete study: Deep quantitative T cell receptor repertoire profiling was used in the study to track responses to a trivalent subunit inactivated influenza vaccine.

What the study reported, not specific to this receptor: The authors suggested that each seasonal influenza vaccination may recruit only a limited number of new T cells.

From V the trimming removes 6 bases and from J it removes 8 bases, while the gene matches leave 21 bases of the junction unaccounted for. The CDR3 sequence holds 18 residues, the cysteine and phenylalanine included. Solely the CDR3 DNA is kept, with 54 bases framed from the first base. Library generation was performed with RT-PCR. The sample was run on an Illumina HiSeq 2500. TCRdb reran the public reads through fastp at Q25 and MiXCR, keeping productive beta chains. Identical CDR3 proteins give one entry, which carries the most common genes and DNA. The sample includes more than 150,000 distinct CDR3 sequences, with about 9% observed a single time. The top ten constitute approximately 11% of the sample. Comment on this clonotype: Its antigen remains unidentified. No clone much larger than this one lies a single base away; base qualities are absent.

This clonotype was obtained from a man aged 50-60 years who received an inactivated influenza vaccine. Donor details come from another sample of the same person, matched by shared clones. This sequence uses TRBV12-3 or TRBV12-4 and TRBJ2-3, with 9 bases in between that match TRBD2. Sample: non-naive T cells sorted from PBMCs, taken on the day of vaccination. The cell subset or site label, as the study defines it: memory T cell fraction. CDR3 sequence: CASRDLWVAGEQEGTQYF. The DNA reads as follows: TGTGCCAGCAGGGACCTTTGGGTAGCGGGGGAGCAAGAGGGTACGCAGTATTTT.